The 15 T cell receptor beta chains below all came from one sample that was sequenced in a study of regulatory T cells in long-lasting Graves disease. HTBI primers from iRepertoire and Arm-PCR of CDR3 regions yielded the TCR beta libraries. TCRdb recomputed calls from the multiplex PCR reads with MiXCR, one row per CDR3 protein. Among more than 450,000 distinct CDR3 sequences listed, around 15% were seen once. The time point was: newly diagnosed GD, antithyroid drugs for less than 3 months. Researchers made the TCR library from RNA that was extracted from PBMCs. This same sample was also part of a study on T cells in Graves' hyperthyroidism and ophthalmopathy.

The specimen comprised peripheral blood mononuclear cells (PBMCs), sampled at new diagnosis, from a patient treated with antithyroid drugs. The receptor source for this set is a man in his forties with Graves disease.

This clonotype was seen a handful of times. Here the CDR3 reads CASSLGVSETQYF. Here the CDR3 DNA reads TGTGCCAGCAGCTTAGGAGTGTCGGAGACCCAGTACTTC. This chain joins TRBV11-2 and TRBJ2-5; the D is unclear. V was trimmed by 1 base and J by 5 bases, leaving 8 bases between them. In germline, CDR1 is SGHAT, CDR2 FQNNGV. The CDR3 runs 13 residues.

This chain uses TRBV7-9 with TRBJ1-4; D gene unclear. CDR1 and CDR2 (germline): SEHNR, FQNEAQ (reference sequence). Trimming left V 0 bases short and J 8 bases short, with 10 bases between. This CDR3 is 14 amino acids long. CDR3 nucleotides: TGTGCCAGCAGCTTAGCGGACCTTCGGGAAAAACTGTTTTTT. Translation: CASSLADLREKLFF.

The sample holds many counts of this clonotype. The germline gene is not matched at one end of the junction; a read error may be the cause. The chain couples TRBV5-1 to TRBJ2-7; 9 bases line up with TRBD1. Germline V gene data show CDR1 as SGHRS and CDR2 as YFSETQ. The CDR3 sequence is 14 residues long. The CDR3 bases are TGTGCCAGCAGCTTGGCGGGACAGGGTGGGGAGCAGTACTTC. Amino acids: CASSLAGQGGEQYF.

The V gene is TRBV24-1, the J gene TRBJ1-2, with D possibly TRBD1 on 6 matching bases. The length of the CDR3 is 13 residues. Looked up from germline, CDR1 is KGHDR and CDR2 is SFDVKD. With 3 bases removed from V and 7 bases from J, the gap between germline ends came to 11 bases. Here the CDR3 DNA reads TGTGCCACCAGTGATAACAGGGAAATTGGCTACACCTTC. Amino acids: CATSDNREIGYTF.

CDR3 in amino acids: CASAPGGVRETQYF. The CDR3 DNA is TGCGCCAGCGCACCCGGAGGGGTACGAGAGACCCAGTACTTC. V gene TRBV5-1 combines with J gene TRBJ2-5, with a tentative D call TRBD2 (6 bases). The CDR3 has 14 amino acids. CDR1 is SGHRS, CDR2 YFSETQ, per germline. The germline V and J ends were trimmed by 7 bases and 4 bases, with 17 bases remaining between them. The complete variable domain, with remaining parts taken from reference TRBV5-1 and TRBJ2-5, reads KAGVTQTPRYLIKTRGQQVTLSCSPISGHRSVSWYQQTPGQGLQFLFEYFSETQRNKGNFPGRFSGRQFSNSRSEMNVSTLELGDSALYLCASAPGGVRETQYFGPGTRLLVL.

This clonotype was seen a few times. V gene TRBV9 combines with J gene TRBJ2-1, with D maybe TRBD2 (6 bases). The CDR3 spans 17 residues. Germline V lookup: CDR1 SGDLS, CDR2 YYNGEE. V lost 3 bases, J lost 7 bases, and 23 bases lay in between. The CDR3 spells CASSASQRTNRGNEQFF. The CDR3 nucleotides read TGTGCCAGCAGCGCGTCCCAGCGAACGAATCGGGGGAATGAGCAGTTCTTC. The whole variable domain, filled in from reference TRBV9 and TRBJ2-1, reads DSGVTQTPKHLITATGQRVTLRCSPRSGDLSVYWYQQSLDQGLQFLIQYYNGEERAKGNILERFSAQQFPDLHSELNLSSLELGDSALYFCASSASQRTNRGNEQFFGPGTRLTVL.

This clonotype occurred many times. This chain joins TRBV6-2 or TRBV6-3 and TRBJ2-1, with 7 bases matching TRBD1. Germline trimming cut 0 bases from V and 4 bases from J; bases unmatched to any gene: 18. CDR1 is MNHEY and CDR2 is SVGEGT in the germline V gene. There are 20 residues in the CDR3. CDR3 nucleotides: TGTGCCAGCAGTTACTCGTTTAGGAGGATGATCCGGGACAGATACAATGAGCAGTTCTTC. This encodes CASSYSFRRMIRDRYNEQFF.

This sequence joins TRBV29-1 and TRBJ1-1; no clear D gene. V gave up 2 bases and J gave up 2 bases, with 9 bases separating them. This CDR3 contains 13 residues. Germline CDR1 SQVTM, CDR2 ANQGSEA. CDR3 protein: CSVEPQLNTEAFF. Written as DNA, the CDR3 is TGCAGCGTTGAACCTCAGCTAAACACTGAAGCTTTCTTT.

This clonotype occurred many times. This chain joins TRBV28 and TRBJ2-7, with D possibly TRBD2 on 5 matching bases. Germline CDR1 MDHEN, CDR2 SYDVKM. Trimming pared 5 bases from V and 0 bases from J, leaving 17 bases between. The CDR3 contains 16 residues. DNA of the CDR3: TGTGCCAGCAGTGATAGCGTAACACCAAGCTCCTACGAGCAGTACTTC. It codes for CASSDSVTPSSYEQYF.

This clonotype was observed many times. The CDR3 region has the DNA TGTGCCAGCACCCCACCCAGCTTACTGCGCTCCTACGAGCAGTACTTC. Residues: CASTPPSLLRSYEQYF. This chain joins TRBV2 and TRBJ2-7, with D unclear. The CDR3 sequence is 16 residues long. CDR1 SNHLY and CDR2 FYNNEI come from the germline V gene. Trimming removed 7 bases from V and 0 bases from J, with 19 bases in between.

V is TRBV27 and J is TRBJ1-1; D not certain. This CDR3 is built from 13 residues. In germline, CDR1 is MNHEY, CDR2 SMNVEV (reference sequence). V was trimmed by 3 bases and J by 9 bases, leaving 14 bases between them. The CDR3 DNA reads TGTGCCAGCAGTTTCATCCCAGGTTCCCAAGCTTTCTTT. Its protein is CASSFIPGSQAFF.

The gene calls are TRBV30 and TRBJ2-7, with 8 bases that match TRBD1. V lost 2 bases and J lost 3; bases outside the gene matches: 6. CDR1 and CDR2 (germline): GTSNPN, SVGIG (reference sequence). The length of the CDR3 is 14 residues. This CDR3 reads CAWSPGGYVYEQYF. In nucleotides, the CDR3 is TGTGCCTGGAGTCCAGGGGGCTATGTCTACGAGCAGTACTTC.

Points on this clonotype: A much larger clone sits a single nucleotide away, making a read error possible. The V call is TRBV11-3, the J call TRBJ2-1; TRBD1 is a possible D gene (6 bases). The CDR3 length is 16 residues. The germline V gene has CDR1 SGHNT and CDR2 YENEEA. In DNA form, the CDR3 reads TGTGCCAGCAGCTTAGAGGGGGACATCTCCTACGATGAGCAGTTCTTC. Translation: CASSLEGDISYDEQFF.

On this clonotype itself: The CDR3 does not close with the conserved phenylalanine or tryptophan, likely indicating a read error. The CDR3: CSAVGGGDNEQFS. DNA of the CDR3: TGCAGTGCAGTGGGGGGAGGAGACAATGAGCAGTTCTCC. The rearrangement links TRBV20-1 to TRBJ2-1, with D tentatively TRBD2 (6 bases). V was trimmed by 6 bases and J by 5 bases, leaving 14 bases between them. The germline CDR1 and CDR2 sequences are DFQATT and SNEGSKA (reference sequence). CDR3 length: 13 residues.

This clonotype was found many times. The V and J genes are TRBV28 and TRBJ2-1; 10 nucleotides match TRBD1. V dropped 5 bases and J dropped 3; count of bases not matched to a gene: 10. Per germline, CDR1 MDHEN and CDR2 SYDVKM. CDR3 length: 17 residues. For the CDR3, the DNA is TGTGCCAGCAGTCCCCACACCGGGACAGGGGTCTACAATGAGCAGTTCTTC. Encoded protein: CASSPHTGTGVYNEQFF.